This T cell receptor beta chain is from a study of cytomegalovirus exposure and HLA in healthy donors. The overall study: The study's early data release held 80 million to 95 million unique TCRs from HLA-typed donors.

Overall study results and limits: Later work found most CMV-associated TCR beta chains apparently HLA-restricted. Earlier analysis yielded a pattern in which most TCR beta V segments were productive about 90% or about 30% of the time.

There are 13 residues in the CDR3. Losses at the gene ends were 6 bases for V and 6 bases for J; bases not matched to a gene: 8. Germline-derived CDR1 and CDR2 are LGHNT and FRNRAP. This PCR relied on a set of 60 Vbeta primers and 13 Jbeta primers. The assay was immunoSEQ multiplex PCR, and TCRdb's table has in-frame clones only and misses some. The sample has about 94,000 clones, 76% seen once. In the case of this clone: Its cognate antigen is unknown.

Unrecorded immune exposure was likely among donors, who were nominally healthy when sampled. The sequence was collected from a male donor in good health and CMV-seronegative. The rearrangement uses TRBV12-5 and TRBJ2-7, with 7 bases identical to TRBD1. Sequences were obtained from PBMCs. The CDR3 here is CASGTGEGLEQYF. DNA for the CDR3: TGTGCTAGTGGCACAGGGGAAGGACTCGAGCAGTACTTC.